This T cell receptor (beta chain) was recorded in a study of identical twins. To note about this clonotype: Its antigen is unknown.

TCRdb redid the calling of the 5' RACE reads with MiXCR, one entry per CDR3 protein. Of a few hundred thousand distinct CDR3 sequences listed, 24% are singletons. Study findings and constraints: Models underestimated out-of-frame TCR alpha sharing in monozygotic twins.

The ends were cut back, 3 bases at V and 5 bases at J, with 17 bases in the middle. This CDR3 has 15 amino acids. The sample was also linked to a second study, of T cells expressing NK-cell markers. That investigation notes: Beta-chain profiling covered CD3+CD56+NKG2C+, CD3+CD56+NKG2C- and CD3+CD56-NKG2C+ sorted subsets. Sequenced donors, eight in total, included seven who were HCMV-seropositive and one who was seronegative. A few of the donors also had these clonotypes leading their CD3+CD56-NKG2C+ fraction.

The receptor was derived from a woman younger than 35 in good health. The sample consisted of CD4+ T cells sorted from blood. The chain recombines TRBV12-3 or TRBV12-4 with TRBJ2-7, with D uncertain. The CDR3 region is CASSLGQLGFDEQYF. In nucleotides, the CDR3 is TGTGCCAGCAGTTTGGGCCAGCTGGGCTTTGACGAGCAGTACTTC.